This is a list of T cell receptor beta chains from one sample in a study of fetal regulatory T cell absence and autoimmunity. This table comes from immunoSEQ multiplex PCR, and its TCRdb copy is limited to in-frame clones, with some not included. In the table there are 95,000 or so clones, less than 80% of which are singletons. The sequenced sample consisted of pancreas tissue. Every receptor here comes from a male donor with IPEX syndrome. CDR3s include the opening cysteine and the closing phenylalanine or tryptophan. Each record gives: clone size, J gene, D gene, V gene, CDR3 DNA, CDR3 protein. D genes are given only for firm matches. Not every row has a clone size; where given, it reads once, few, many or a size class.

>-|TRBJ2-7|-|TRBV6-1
TGTGCCAGCAGTACGACAGTCATAGGATGGGAGCAGTACTTC
CASSTTVIGWEQYF
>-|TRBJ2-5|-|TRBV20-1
TGCAGTGCACCCAACCAAGAGACCCAGTACTTC
CSAPNQETQYF
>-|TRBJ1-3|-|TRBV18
TGTGCCAGCTCACCCTTGAGAGGCTTCTCTGGAAACACCATATATTTT
CASSPLRGFSGNTIYF
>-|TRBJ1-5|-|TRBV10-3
TGTGCCATCAGCGCTCGACCCCATCAGCCCCAGCATTTT
CAISARPHQPQHF
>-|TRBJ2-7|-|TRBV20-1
TGCAGTGCTAGGGACTACTACGAGCAGTACTTC
CSARDYYEQYF
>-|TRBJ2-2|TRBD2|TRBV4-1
TGCGCCAGCAGCCAAGATAGGATCCAGCGGGGGGCCGGGGAGCTGTTTTTT
CASSQDRIQRGAGELFF
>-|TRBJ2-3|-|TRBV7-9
TGTGCCAGCAGCTCCCAGGGGGGGTCGGCTAGCACAGATACGCAGTATTTT
CASSSQGGSASTDTQYF
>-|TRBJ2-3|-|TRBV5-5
TGTGCCAGCAGCTTGGAGCTGTATAGCACAGATACGCAGTATTTT
CASSLELYSTDTQYF
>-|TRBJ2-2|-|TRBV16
TGTGCCAGCAGCCAATCGCGGCACAGATACACCGGGGAGCTGTTTTTT
CASSQSRHRYTGELFF
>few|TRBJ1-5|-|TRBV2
TGTGCCAGCATCTTGATGTTGGGGGGCAATCAGCCCCAGCATTTT
CASILMLGGNQPQHF
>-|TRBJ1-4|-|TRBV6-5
TGTGCCAGCAGTCTCCGGGTTTCGTCGGAAAAACTGTTTTTT
CASSLRVSSEKLFF
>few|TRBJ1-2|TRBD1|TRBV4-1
TGCGCCAGCAGCCAAGATGCCCTTCCCATCAGGGGGCGGGATGGCTACACCTTC
CASSQDALPIRGRDGYTF
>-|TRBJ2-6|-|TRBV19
TGTGCCAGTAGTACCACAGGCAATGGGGCCAACGTCCTGACTTTC
CASSTTGNGANVLTF
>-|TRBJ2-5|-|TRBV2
TGTGCCAGCAGTGAAGGCAGGGTGGAGAAAGAGACCCAGTACTTC
CASSEGRVEKETQYF
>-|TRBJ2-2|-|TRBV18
TGTGCCAGCTCACCGTCGGCCGAGGGGGCCGGGGAGCTGTTTTTT
CASSPSAEGAGELFF
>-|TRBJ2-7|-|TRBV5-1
TGCGCCAGCAGCTTGGGTCCCGGTGGAGACACCTACGAGCAGTACTTC
CASSLGPGGDTYEQYF
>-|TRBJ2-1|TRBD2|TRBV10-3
TGTGCCATCGGAGGGCTAGCGGGTAGGGATGAGCAGTTCTTC
CAIGGLAGRDEQFF
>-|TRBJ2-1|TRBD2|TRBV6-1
TGTGCCAGCAGGTCCGCTAGCGGCCCTTACAATGAGCAGTTCTTC
CASRSASGPYNEQFF
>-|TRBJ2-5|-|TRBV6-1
TGTGCCAGCACCCGGGCTCAGGGCGAGACCCAGTACTTC
CASTRAQGETQYF